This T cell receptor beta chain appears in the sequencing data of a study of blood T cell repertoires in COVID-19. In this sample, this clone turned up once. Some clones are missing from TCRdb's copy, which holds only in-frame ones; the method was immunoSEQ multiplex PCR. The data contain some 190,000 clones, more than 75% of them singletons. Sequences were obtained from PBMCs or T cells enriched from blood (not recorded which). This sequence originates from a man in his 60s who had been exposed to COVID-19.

DNA of the CDR3: TGTGCCAGTAGCGGACTAGCGGCCACAGATACGCAGTATTTT. Translating gives CASSGLAATDTQYF. The chain carries TRBV19 and TRBJ2-3; 10 bases agree with TRBD2. The J segment lost 2 bases and the V segment lost 6 bases, leaving 2 bases of the junction unmatched. Germline CDR1 and CDR2: LNHDA and SQIVND (reference sequence). There are 14 residues in the CDR3.